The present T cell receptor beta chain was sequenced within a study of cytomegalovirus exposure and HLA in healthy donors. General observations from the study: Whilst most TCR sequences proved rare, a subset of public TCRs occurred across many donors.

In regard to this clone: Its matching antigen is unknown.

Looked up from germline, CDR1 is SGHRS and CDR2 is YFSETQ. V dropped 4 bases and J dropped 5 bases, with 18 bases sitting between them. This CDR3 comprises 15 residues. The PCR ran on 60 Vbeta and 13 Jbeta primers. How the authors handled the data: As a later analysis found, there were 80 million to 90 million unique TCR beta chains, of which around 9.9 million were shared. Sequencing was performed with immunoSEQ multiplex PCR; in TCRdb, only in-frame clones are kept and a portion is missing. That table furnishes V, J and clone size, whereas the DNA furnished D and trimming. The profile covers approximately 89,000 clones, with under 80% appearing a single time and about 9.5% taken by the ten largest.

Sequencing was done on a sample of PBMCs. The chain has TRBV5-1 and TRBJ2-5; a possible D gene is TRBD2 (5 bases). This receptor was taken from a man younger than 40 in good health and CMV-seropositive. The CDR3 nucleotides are TGCGCCAGCAGCCCGGCGGGTCTGAGTTGGGAGACCCAGTACTTC. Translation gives CASSPAGLSWETQYF.